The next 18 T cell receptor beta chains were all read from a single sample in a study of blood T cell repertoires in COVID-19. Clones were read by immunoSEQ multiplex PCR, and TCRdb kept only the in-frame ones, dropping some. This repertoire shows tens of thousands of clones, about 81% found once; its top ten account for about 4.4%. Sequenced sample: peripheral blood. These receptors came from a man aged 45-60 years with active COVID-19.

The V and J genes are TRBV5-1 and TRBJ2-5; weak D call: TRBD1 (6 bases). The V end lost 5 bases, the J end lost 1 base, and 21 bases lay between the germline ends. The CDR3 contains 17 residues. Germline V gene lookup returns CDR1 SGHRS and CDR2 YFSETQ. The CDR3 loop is CASRYRDTTSPQETQYF. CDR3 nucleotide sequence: TGCGCCAGCAGATACCGGGACACCACTTCCCCCCAAGAGACCCAGTACTTC.

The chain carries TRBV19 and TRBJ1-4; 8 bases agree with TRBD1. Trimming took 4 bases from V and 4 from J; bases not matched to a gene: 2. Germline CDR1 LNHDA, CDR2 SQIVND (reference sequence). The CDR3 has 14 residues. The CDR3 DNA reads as TGTGCCAGTAGTACAGGACAGGGTAATGAAAAACTGTTTTTT. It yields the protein CASSTGQGNEKLFF.

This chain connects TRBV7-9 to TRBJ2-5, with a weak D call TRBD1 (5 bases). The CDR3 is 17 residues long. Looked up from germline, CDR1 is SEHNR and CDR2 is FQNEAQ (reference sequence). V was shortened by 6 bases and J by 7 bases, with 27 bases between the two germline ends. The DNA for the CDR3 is TGTGCCAGCAGTCTAACAGGTGGGGTACTCACCCGGTGGACCCAGTACTTC. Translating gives CASSLTGGVLTRWTQYF.

The CDR3 bases are TGTGCCATCAGCGGAGTGAACACTGAAGCTTTCTTT. This translates into CAISGVNTEAFF. The chain links TRBV10-3 to TRBJ1-1; D remains ambiguous. Per germline, CDR1 ENHRY and CDR2 SYGVKD. With 6 bases removed from V and 0 bases from J, the gap between germline ends came to 5 bases. The CDR3 spans 12 residues.

As DNA, the CDR3 is TGTGCCAGCAGGGTACGGGACTATGTATACCGGGTCCTCTACTCCCTCGAGCAGTACTTC. It is translated as CASRVRDYVYRVLYSLEQYF. The J gene is TRBJ2-7, the V gene TRBV5-5, with 7 bases identical to TRBD2. The CDR3 contains 20 residues. Germline V CDR1 and CDR2: SGHKS, YYEKEE (reference sequence). V lost 5 bases to trimming and J lost 6 bases; unmatched junction nucleotides: 29.

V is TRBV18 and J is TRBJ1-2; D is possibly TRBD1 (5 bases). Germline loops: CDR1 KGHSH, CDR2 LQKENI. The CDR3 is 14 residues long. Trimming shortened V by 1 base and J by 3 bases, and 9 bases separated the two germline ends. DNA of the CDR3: TGTGCCAGCTCACCACAGGCCAGGGACTATGGCTACACCTTC. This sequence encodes CASSPQARDYGYTF. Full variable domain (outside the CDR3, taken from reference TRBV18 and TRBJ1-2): NAGVMQNPRHLVRRRGQEARLRCSPMKGHSHVYWYRQLPEEGLKFMVYLQKENIIDESGMPKERFSAEFPKEGPSILRIQQVVRGDSAAYFCASSPQARDYGYTFGSGTRLTVV.

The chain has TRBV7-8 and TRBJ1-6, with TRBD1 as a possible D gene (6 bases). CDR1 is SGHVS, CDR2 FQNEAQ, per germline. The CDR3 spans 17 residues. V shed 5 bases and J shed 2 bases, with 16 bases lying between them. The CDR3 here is CASSATGKRTYNSPLHF. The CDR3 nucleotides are TGTGCCAGCAGCGCCACAGGGAAGAGGACCTATAATTCACCCCTCCACTTT.

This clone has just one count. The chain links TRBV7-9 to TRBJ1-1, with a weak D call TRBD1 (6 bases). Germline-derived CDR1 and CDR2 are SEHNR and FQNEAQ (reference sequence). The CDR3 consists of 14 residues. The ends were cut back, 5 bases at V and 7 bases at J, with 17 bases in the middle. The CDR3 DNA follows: TGTGCCAGCAGCACACAGGGATGGGGAAATGAAGCTTTCTTT. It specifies CASSTQGWGNEAFF.

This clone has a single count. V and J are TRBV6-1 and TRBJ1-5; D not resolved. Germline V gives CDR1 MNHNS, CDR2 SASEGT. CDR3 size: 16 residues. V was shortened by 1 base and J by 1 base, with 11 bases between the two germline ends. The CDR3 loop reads CASSEGAGMSNQPQHF. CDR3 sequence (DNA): TGTGCCAGCAGTGAAGGGGCGGGAATGAGCAATCAGCCCCAGCATTTT.

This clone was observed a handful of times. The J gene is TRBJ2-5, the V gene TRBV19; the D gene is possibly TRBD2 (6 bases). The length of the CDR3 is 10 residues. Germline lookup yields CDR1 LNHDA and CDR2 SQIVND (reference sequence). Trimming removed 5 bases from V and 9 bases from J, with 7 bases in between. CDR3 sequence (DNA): TGTGCCAGTAGTGGGGAGGCCCAGTACTTC. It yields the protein CASSGEAQYF.

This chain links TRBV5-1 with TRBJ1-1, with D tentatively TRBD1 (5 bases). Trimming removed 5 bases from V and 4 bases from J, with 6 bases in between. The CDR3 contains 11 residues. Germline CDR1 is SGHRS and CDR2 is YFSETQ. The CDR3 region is CASRTGTEAFF. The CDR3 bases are TGCGCCAGCAGAACAGGCACTGAAGCTTTCTTT.

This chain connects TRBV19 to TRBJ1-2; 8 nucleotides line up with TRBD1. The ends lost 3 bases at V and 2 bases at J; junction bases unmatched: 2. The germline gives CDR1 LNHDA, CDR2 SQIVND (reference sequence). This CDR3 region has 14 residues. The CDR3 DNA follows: TGTGCCAGTAGTATCGACAGGGGAAACTATGGCTACACCTTC. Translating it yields CASSIDRGNYGYTF.

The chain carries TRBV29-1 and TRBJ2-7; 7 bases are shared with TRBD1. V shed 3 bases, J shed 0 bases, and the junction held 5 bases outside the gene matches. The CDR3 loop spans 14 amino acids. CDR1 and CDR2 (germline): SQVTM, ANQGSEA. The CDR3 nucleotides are TGCAGCGTTGAGTACCGGACAGGCTCCTACGAGCAGTACTTC. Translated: CSVEYRTGSYEQYF.

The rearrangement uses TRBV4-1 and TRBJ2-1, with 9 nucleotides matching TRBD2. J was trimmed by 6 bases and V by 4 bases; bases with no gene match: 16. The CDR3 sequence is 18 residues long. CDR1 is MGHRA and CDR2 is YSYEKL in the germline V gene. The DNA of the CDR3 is TGCGCCAGCAGCCTGAAAGGCCTAGCGGGGATTGCTCTCAATGAGCAGTTCTTC. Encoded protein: CASSLKGLAGIALNEQFF.

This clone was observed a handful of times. The CDR3 spells CATSGQADTEAFF. The CDR3 region has the DNA TGTGCCACCTCGGGACAGGCCGATACTGAAGCTTTCTTT. This sequence joins TRBV6-5 and TRBJ1-1; 8 bases are a match to TRBD1. Germline CDR1 and CDR2: MNHEY and SVGAGI. Losses at the gene ends were 10 bases for V and 5 bases for J; bases not matched to a gene: 9. The CDR3 contains 13 residues.

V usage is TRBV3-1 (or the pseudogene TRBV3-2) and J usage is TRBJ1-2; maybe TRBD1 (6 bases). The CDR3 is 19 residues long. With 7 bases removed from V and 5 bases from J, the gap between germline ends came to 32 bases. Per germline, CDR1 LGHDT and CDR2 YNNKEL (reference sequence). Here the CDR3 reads CASTPVGGGAFGARYGYTF. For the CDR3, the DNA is TGTGCCAGCACCCCAGTCGGGGGGGGCGCGTTTGGGGCCCGGTATGGCTACACCTTC.

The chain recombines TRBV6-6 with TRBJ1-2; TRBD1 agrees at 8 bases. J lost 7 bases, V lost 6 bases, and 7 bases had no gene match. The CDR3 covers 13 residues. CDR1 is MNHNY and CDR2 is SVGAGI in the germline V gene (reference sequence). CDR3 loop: CASSPSGGSGYTF. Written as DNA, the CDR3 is TGTGCCAGCAGCCCGTCAGGGGGCTCTGGCTACACCTTC.

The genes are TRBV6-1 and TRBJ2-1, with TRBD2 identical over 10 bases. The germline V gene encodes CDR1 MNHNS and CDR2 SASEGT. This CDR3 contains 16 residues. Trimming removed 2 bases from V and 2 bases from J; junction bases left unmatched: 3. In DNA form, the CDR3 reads TGTGCCAGCAGTGAATTTAGCGGGGGGACCTACAATGAGCAGTTCTTC. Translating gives CASSEFSGGTYNEQFF.